These T cell receptor beta chains were read from a single sample in a study of regulatory T cells in long-lasting Graves disease. TCRdb re-analysed the multiplex PCR reads in MiXCR, keeping a single row per CDR3 protein. This table holds about 540,000 distinct CDR3 sequences, roughly 13% found once. The same data also contributed to another study, on T cells in Graves' hyperthyroidism and ophthalmopathy.

The starting material was peripheral blood mononuclear cells (PBMCs), obtained at new diagnosis, from a patient treated with antithyroid drugs. Receptor source: a man between 25 and 39 years old with Graves disease. CDR3s include the opening cysteine and the closing phenylalanine or tryptophan. A D gene is named only where the DNA matches it firmly. Clone size is shown for a subset of rows, as once, few, many or a class of expanded clone.

TRBJ2-1 | 14 | - | - | TRBV7-9 | CASSHRDGYNEQFF | TGTGCCAGCAGCCATCGGGACGGCTACAATGAGCAGTTCTTC
TRBJ2-3 | 16 | - | - | TRBV7-9 | CASSLEGVTITDTQYF | TGTGCCAGCAGCTTGGAGGGGGTCACAATCACAGATACGCAGTATTTT
TRBJ2-1 | 17 | TRBD2 | few | TRBV24-1 | CATSPPGTSGRGDEQFF | TGTGCCACCAGTCCGCCCGGGACTAGCGGGAGAGGAGATGAGCAGTTCTTC
TRBJ1-5 | 13 | - | - | TRBV25-1 | CASSDPGTQPQHF | TGTGCCAGCAGTGATCCAGGGACTCAGCCCCAGCATTTT
TRBJ1-4 | 13 | - | many | TRBV12-3/TRBV12-4 | CASSLGAGRRLFF | TGTGCCAGCAGTTTGGGGGCAGGGAGAAGGCTGTTTTTT
TRBJ2-1 | 14 | - | - | TRBV2 | CASSVELVGNEQFF | TGTGCCAGCAGTGTGGAGCTGGTGGGCAATGAGCAGTTCTTC
TRBJ1-4 | 13 | - | - | TRBV6-5 | CASSYSGDEKLFF | TGTGCCAGCAGTTATTCCGGGGATGAAAAACTGTTTTTT
TRBJ2-3 | 17 | - | - | TRBV20-1 | CSAQDHGRGWATDTQYF | TGCAGTGCCCAGGACCACGGGCGGGGCTGGGCCACAGATACGCAGTATTTT
TRBJ2-1 | 16 | TRBD1 | many | TRBV24-1 | CATSDTTGQGTYEQFF | TGTGCCACCAGTGACACCACGGGACAGGGAACCTATGAGCAGTTCTTC
TRBJ2-2 | 13 | - | many | TRBV10-1 | CASAGTLTGELFF | TGCGCCAGCGCCGGGACACTCACCGGGGAGCTGTTTTTT
TRBJ1-1 | 14 | - | many | TRBV12-3/TRBV12-4 | CASSYRVGTTEAFF | TGTGCCAGCAGTTACAGGGTGGGTACCACTGAAGCTTTCTTT
TRBJ2-1 | 17 | TRBD2 | - | TRBV10-1 | CASSEFIAGSSYNEQFF | TGCGCCAGCAGTGAGTTTATAGCGGGAAGCTCCTACAATGAGCAGTTCTTC
TRBJ2-7 | 12 | - | many | TRBV20-1 | CSARVSSYEQYF | TGCAGTGCTAGAGTTTCCAGCTACGAGCAGTACTTC
TRBJ2-1 | 12 | - | many | TRBV3-1 | CASSQTSNEQFF | TGTGCCAGCAGCCAAACATCCAATGAGCAGTTCTTC
TRBJ2-7 | 16 | TRBD2 | many | TRBV27 | CASSLALGLAGSEQYF | TGTGCCAGCAGTTTGGCCCTAGGACTAGCGGGATCCGAGCAGTACTTC
TRBJ2-4 | 15 | - | - | TRBV19 | CASSKVGVAKNIQYF | TGTGCCAGTAGTAAGGTCGGGGTAGCCAAAAACATTCAGTACTTC
TRBJ2-1 | 15 | - | few | TRBV6-1 | CASIDRRGPYNEQFF | TGTGCCAGCATTGACAGGAGGGGTCCCTACAATGAGCAGTTCTTC
TRBJ2-7 | 15 | - | many | TRBV11-2 | CASSSTLASSYEQYF | TGTGCCAGCAGCTCGACTCTAGCGAGCTCCTACGAGCAGTACTTC
TRBJ2-5 | 12 | TRBD2 | few | TRBV3-1 | CASSQSGKTQYF | TGTGCCAGCAGCCAAAGCGGGAAGACCCAGTACTTC
TRBJ2-7 | 15 | TRBD1 | few | TRBV5-1 | CASGDPDGQGYEQYF | TGCGCCAGCGGCGATCCGGACGGACAGGGTTACGAGCAGTACTTC
TRBJ2-7 | 15 | TRBD1 | - | TRBV30 | CAWSWTGESSYEQYF | TGTGCCTGGAGTTGGACAGGTGAGAGCTCCTACGAGCAGTACTTC
TRBJ1-6 | 15 | - | few | TRBV3-1 | CASSQDLAWTSPLHF | TGTGCCAGCAGCCAAGATCTGGCGTGGACTTCACCCCTCCACTTT
TRBJ1-4 | 15 | - | many | TRBV6-2/TRBV6-3 | CASSRIGATNEKLFF | TGTGCCAGCAGTCGAATCGGTGCAACTAATGAAAAACTGTTTTTT
TRBJ2-2 | 17 | TRBD1 | - | TRBV9 | CASSVDIGGGNTGELFF | TGTGCCAGCAGCGTAGATATAGGGGGCGGGAACACCGGGGAGCTGTTTTTT
TRBJ2-1 | 13 | - | many | TRBV30 | CAWRDFIHNEQFF | TGTGCCTGGCGGGACTTCATCCACAATGAGCAGTTCTTC
TRBJ2-2 | 16 | TRBD2 | - | TRBV18 | CASSDLGGTNTGELFF | TGTGCCAGCTCGGACTTGGGGGGGACGAACACCGGGGAGCTGTTTTTT
TRBJ1-5 | 14 | - | few | TRBV30 | CAWSVRDGWQPQHF | TGTGCCTGGAGTGTCCGAGACGGGTGGCAGCCCCAGCATTTT
TRBJ1-5 | 13 | - | many | TRBV20-1 | CSARGHDAQPQHF | TGCAGTGCCCGTGGACATGACGCCCAGCCCCAGCATTTT
TRBJ2-3 | 14 | TRBD1 | - | TRBV19 | CASKGQGSTDTQYF | TGTGCCAGTAAAGGACAGGGGTCCACAGATACGCAGTATTTT
TRBJ2-5 | 13 | TRBD1 | many | TRBV20-1 | CSAETGGAETQYF | TGCAGTGCTGAGACAGGGGGGGCGGAGACCCAGTACTTC
TRBJ1-2 | 13 | - | many | TRBV6-1 | CASSDREIYGYTF | TGTGCCAGCAGTGACAGGGAGATCTATGGCTACACCTTC
TRBJ1-1 | 14 | - | many | TRBV12-3/TRBV12-4 | CASSLRAERTEAFF | TGTGCCAGCAGTTTAAGGGCGGAGAGGACTGAAGCTTTCTTT